Shown below are 30 T cell receptor beta chains from a single sample sequenced in a study of metastatic and nonmetastatic thyroid tumors. Through MiXCR, TCRdb re-clonotyped the PCR reads. The table includes 15,000 to 20,000 clones, roughly a fifth detected once. The entire patient cohort was treatment-naive prior to thyroid surgery. What was sequenced was adjacent normal tissue. All receptors come from a female donor with papillary thyroid cancer or a benign thyroid nodule (not recorded which). Some clones in this sample may be carry-over from other donors' samples.

This clone was picked up many times. This chain links TRBV6-1 with TRBJ1-3, with 11 bases fitting TRBD1. Per the germline V gene, CDR1 is MNHNS and CDR2 is SASEGT. Trimming cost V 8 bases and J 8 bases; bases outside gene matches: 8. This CDR3 is 14 amino acids long. The CDR3 loop is CASVGQGADYTIYF. The CDR3 region has the DNA TGTGCCAGCGTTGGACAGGGGGCCGATTACACCATATATTTT.

The gene calls are TRBV28 and TRBJ2-1; tentative D call: TRBD2 (5 bases). Germline V gives CDR1 MDHEN, CDR2 SYDVKM. The CDR3 covers 15 residues. V gave up 2 bases and J gave up 0 bases, with 8 bases separating them. The CDR3 bases are TGTGCCAGCAGTTTAAACGGGATCTCCTACAATGAGCAGTTCTTC. Residues: CASSLNGISYNEQFF.

A few counts support this clone. It is likely a read error, because the conserved phenylalanine at the end of the CDR3 is missing. The V and J genes are TRBV11-3 and TRBJ1-2; tentative D call: TRBD1 (5 bases). V lost 6 bases and J 7 bases, leaving 15 bases between the germline ends. Germline V gene sequence: CDR1 SGHNT, CDR2 YENEEA. CDR3 size: 13 residues. CDR3 DNA sequence: TGTGCCAGCAGAGAAAATCAGGGTAGTGGCTACACCCTC. This gives the protein CASRENQGSGYTL.

The chain combines TRBV6-1 with TRBJ2-5; D not resolved. The V end lost 7 bases, the J end lost 5 bases, and 17 bases lay between the germline ends. The CDR3 loop spans 14 amino acids. Germline V gene data show CDR1 as MNHNS and CDR2 as SASEGT. The CDR3 DNA reads TGTGCCAGCACCGGCCGGGCCTCGCGGGAGACCCAGTACTTC. Translation gives CASTGRASRETQYF.

This clone was picked up many times. V usage is TRBV6-1 and J usage is TRBJ2-1, with 7 bases identical to TRBD2. The CDR3 length is 15 residues. CDR1 and CDR2 (germline): MNHNS, SASEGT. After removal of 5 bases from V and 6 bases from J, the junction contained 10 bases not matched to a gene. The CDR3 DNA sequence: TGTGCCAGCAGTACGGATACTGGGGAGGGCAATGAGCAGTTCTTC. The encoded protein is CASSTDTGEGNEQFF.

The chain combines TRBV10-1 with TRBJ2-7; 7 positions agree with TRBD1. Germline trimming cut 6 bases from V and 0 bases from J; bases unmatched to any gene: 5. CDR3 length: 14 amino acids. Germline assignment: CDR1 WNHNN and CDR2 SYGVQD (reference sequence). This CDR3 reads CASSPDRNSYEQYF. The CDR3 nucleotides read TGCGCCAGCAGCCCGGACAGGAACTCCTACGAGCAGTACTTC.

This clone showed up just a few times. V usage is TRBV5-1 and J usage is TRBJ2-1; TRBD1 matches at 7 bases. Germline V gene data show CDR1 as SGHRS and CDR2 as YFSETQ. V lost 0 bases and J lost 5; bases outside the gene matches: 5. The CDR3 runs 15 residues. CDR3 sequence: CASSLVQGINNEQFF. Written as DNA, the CDR3 is TGCGCCAGCAGCTTGGTACAGGGGATTAACAATGAGCAGTTCTTC. Full variable domain (missing parts from reference TRBV5-1 and TRBJ2-1): KAGVTQTPRYLIKTRGQQVTLSCSPISGHRSVSWYQQTPGQGLQFLFEYFSETQRNKGNFPGRFSGRQFSNSRSEMNVSTLELGDSALYLCASSLVQGINNEQFFGPGTRLTVL.

The chain couples TRBV5-1 to TRBJ2-7; D might be TRBD2 (5 bases). CDR1 is SGHRS and CDR2 is YFSETQ in the germline V gene. The CDR3 is 14 residues long. Trimming took 4 bases from V and 3 from J, leaving 14 bases between them. The CDR3 coding sequence is TGCGCCAGCAGCGCGGGTCAGGATGGCTACGAGCAGTACTTC. It specifies CASSAGQDGYEQYF.

The CDR3 loop is CASSTLSQPQHF. The CDR3 bases are TGTGCCAGTAGTACTCTGAGCCAGCCCCAGCATTTT. The rearrangement uses TRBV19 and TRBJ1-5, with D unclear. The CDR3 has 12 amino acids. Trimming cost V 4 bases and J 7 bases, with 8 bases left between them. From germline, CDR1 is LNHDA and CDR2 SQIVND (reference sequence).

V usage is TRBV4-1 and J usage is TRBJ1-1, with D hard to call. Trimming cost V 0 bases and J 0 bases, with 5 bases left between them. The CDR3 sequence is 14 residues long. Germline V lookup: CDR1 MGHRA, CDR2 YSYEKL. This CDR3 is CASSQESLNTEAFF. CDR3 DNA sequence: TGCGCCAGCAGCCAAGAGAGCCTGAACACTGAAGCTTTCTTT.

The chain combines TRBV25-1 with TRBJ1-2; D remains ambiguous. CDR3 length equals 14 residues. The germline V gene encodes CDR1 MGHDK and CDR2 SYGVNS. V lost 1 base and J 2 bases, leaving 8 bases between the germline ends. This CDR3 is CASSELGRNYGYTF. CDR3 bases: TGTGCCAGCAGTGAATTAGGCAGGAACTATGGCTACACCTTC.

On this clone itself: Relative to the germline gene, one junction end is altered; a read error may explain this. Other DNA sequences in this sample translate to the same CDR3. The gene calls are TRBV5-1 and TRBJ1-1; D remains unclear. The CDR3 contains 15 residues. Germline loops: CDR1 SGHRS, CDR2 YFSETQ. CDR3 protein: CASSLVGVGNTEAFF. CDR3 sequence (DNA): TGTGCCAGCAGCTTGGTTGGGGTGGGGAACACTGAAGCTTTCTTT.

The chain links TRBV20-1 to TRBJ2-7; tentative D call: TRBD1 (6 bases). Trimming cost V 0 bases and J 0 bases, with 12 bases left between them. Germline V gene data show CDR1 as DFQATT and CDR2 as SNEGSKA (reference sequence). The CDR3 spans 15 residues. In DNA, the CDR3 is TGCAGTGCTAGAGATACAGGGACCTACTCCTACGAGCAGTACTTC. This sequence encodes CSARDTGTYSYEQYF.

This clone showed up just a few times. The chain combines TRBV11-3 with TRBJ2-7; a weak D match, TRBD1 (5 bases). This CDR3 is built from 12 residues. V lost 5 bases to trimming and J lost 6 bases, with 11 bases between them. CDR1 and CDR2 from the germline V gene are SGHNT and YENEEA. The CDR3 DNA reads TGTGCCAGCAGCCCCGGACACGCCGAGCAGTACTTC. It yields the protein CASSPGHAEQYF.

The genes are TRBV25-1 and TRBJ2-1; possible D gene TRBD2, 6 bases. Deletions cut 6 bases from V and 13 bases from J, with 13 bases between. The CDR3 is 11 residues long. Germline assignment: CDR1 MGHDK and CDR2 SYGVNS. The CDR3 spells CASSPGLDQFF. The CDR3 nucleotides read TGTGCCAGCAGCCCGGGACTGGACCAGTTCTTC.

V is TRBV5-4 and J is TRBJ1-5; D uncertain. Germline CDR1 is SGHNT and CDR2 is YYREEE (reference sequence). With 1 base removed from V and 5 bases from J, the gap between germline ends came to 7 bases. The CDR3 contains 13 residues. For the CDR3, the DNA is TGTGCCAGCAGCTTGAAGCCAGATCAGCCCCAGCATTTT. Its protein product is CASSLKPDQPQHF.

The chain has TRBV30 and TRBJ2-2; D ambiguous. Between the trimmed V and J ends, which lost 8 bases and 3 bases, there was a span of 13 bases. The germline V gene has CDR1 GTSNPN and CDR2 SVGIG (reference sequence). CDR3 size: 13 residues. The CDR3 nucleotides read TGTGCCGGTACCCCCGCCTACACCGGGGAGCTGTTTTTT. It is translated as CAGTPAYTGELFF.

This clone was counted a few times. The chain has TRBV5-1 and TRBJ2-2; TRBD2 agrees at 8 bases. The trim removed 4 bases at V and 6 bases at J, leaving 8 bases unmatched. CDR1 is SGHRS and CDR2 is YFSETQ in the germline V gene. The CDR3 totals 15 residues. The CDR3 loop is CASSTSGSLAGELFF. Here the CDR3 DNA reads TGCGCCAGCAGCACCAGCGGGAGTTTAGCCGGGGAGCTGTTTTTT.

This clone has ten or more counts. The rearrangement joins TRBV5-8 to TRBJ1-6; D not certain. CDR1 SGHTS and CDR2 YDEGEE come from the germline V gene. V lost 0 bases and J 9 bases, leaving 10 bases between the germline ends. The CDR3 has 14 amino acids. The CDR3 DNA is TGTGCCAGCAGCTTGGCCGGCGGTGGTTCACCCCTCCACTTT. This codes for CASSLAGGGSPLHF.

In its sample, this clone was seen a few times. The chain employs TRBV19 and TRBJ1-1, with D unclear. V was clipped by 6 bases and J by 3 bases, with 14 bases between them. The germline CDR1 and CDR2 sequences are LNHDA and SQIVND (reference sequence). The CDR3 runs 14 residues. Here the CDR3 DNA reads TGTGCCAGTAGGAGGGCTGATGGTTACACTGAAGCTTTCTTT. It translates to CASRRADGYTEAFF.

This clone was counted only a few times. The rearrangement joins TRBV6-6 to TRBJ2-3; tentative D call: TRBD1 (6 bases). Trimming stripped 2 bases from V and 1 base from J, with 16 bases between. This CDR3 contains 17 residues. The germline CDR1 and CDR2 sequences are MNHNY and SVGAGI (reference sequence). CDR3 sequence reads: CASSYLPRDIRTDTQYF. CDR3 in DNA: TGTGCCAGCAGTTACCTTCCACGGGACATACGCACAGATACGCAGTATTTT.

The chain employs TRBV20-1 and TRBJ1-6; 8 bases line up with TRBD1. With V trimmed by 0 bases and J by 9 bases, 16 bases remained unmatched. Germline assignment: CDR1 DFQATT and CDR2 SNEGSKA (reference sequence). The CDR3 loop spans 18 amino acids. The CDR3 spells CSARDVIVGTGGGSPLHF. CDR3 nucleotides: TGCAGTGCTAGAGATGTTATCGTGGGGACAGGAGGTGGTTCACCCCTCCACTTT.

About this clone: Within the sample, other DNA sequences also encode this same CDR3. The chain employs TRBV20-1 and TRBJ1-2; D unclear. The ends were cut back, 4 bases at V and 2 bases at J, with 11 bases in the middle. This CDR3 is 13 amino acids long. Germline CDR1 reads DFQATT; CDR2 reads SNEGSKA (reference sequence). CDR3 amino acids: CSAMRNRNYGYTF. DNA of the CDR3: TGCAGTGCTATGCGCAATCGAAACTATGGCTACACCTTC.

This clone was picked up many times. The chain links TRBV6-2 or TRBV6-3 to TRBJ2-7; 7 positions match TRBD1. The CDR3 runs to 15 residues. Germline-derived CDR1 and CDR2 are MNHEY and SVGEGT. V lost 6 bases to trimming and J lost 0 bases; unmatched junction nucleotides: 8. This CDR3 reads CASRFTTGSSYEQYF. CDR3 nucleotides: TGTGCCAGCAGATTCACGACAGGGAGCTCCTACGAGCAGTACTTC.

Only a few counts were recorded for this clone. The chain employs TRBV11-2 and TRBJ2-5; no clear D gene. This CDR3 region has 15 residues. Trimming pared 2 bases from V and 4 bases from J, leaving 14 bases between. The germline V gene has CDR1 SGHAT and CDR2 FQNNGV. In DNA, the CDR3 is TGTGCCAGCAGCTTACTCGGTAGCAAGCTAGAGACCCAGTACTTC. This codes for CASSLLGSKLETQYF.

The table lists this clone with a few counts. The chain combines TRBV28 with TRBJ1-1, with D possibly matching TRBD1 (6 bases). V dropped 3 bases and J dropped 4 bases, with 15 bases sitting between them. Germline V gene lookup returns CDR1 MDHEN and CDR2 SYDVKM. This CDR3 is built from 15 residues. CDR3 sequence (DNA): TGTGCCAGCAGTTTCATCGAGAGGGGGGGCACTGAAGCTTTCTTT. Translation gives CASSFIERGGTEAFF.

V gene TRBV18 combines with J gene TRBJ2-1; 7 bases line up with TRBD2. This CDR3 spans 14 amino acids. Trimming took 4 bases from V and 0 from J; bases not matched to a gene: 0. CDR1 KGHSH and CDR2 LQKENI come from the germline V gene. As DNA, the CDR3 is TGTGCCAGCTCACGCGGGAGCTCCTACAATGAGCAGTTCTTC. The encoded protein is CASSRGSSYNEQFF.

The CDR3 sequence is CASSLFGTGGYEQYF. CDR3 DNA sequence: TGTGCCAGCAGTTTATTCGGGACAGGGGGGTACGAGCAGTACTTC. The chain is built from TRBV27 and TRBJ2-7; 11 bases are shared with TRBD1. Looked up from germline, CDR1 is MNHEY and CDR2 is SMNVEV (reference sequence). The V and J ends lost 1 base and 4 bases, in that order; junction bases with no gene match: 3. The CDR3 has 15 residues.

The chain employs TRBV12-3 or TRBV12-4 and TRBJ1-3; D is undetermined. The CDR3 extends over 11 amino acids. The V gene lost 2 bases and the J gene lost 10 bases, with 6 bases spanning the gap. The CDR3 DNA is TGTGCCAGCAGTTTAATGCGGACCATATATTTT. The encoded protein is CASSLMRTIYF.

The chain links TRBV5-1 to TRBJ2-5, with TRBD2 matching over 11 bases. The CDR3 extends over 15 amino acids. V was clipped by 2 bases and J by 4 bases; unmatched bases: 4. Germline CDR1 SGHRS, CDR2 YFSETQ. CDR3: CASSLTSGSRETQYF. The CDR3 DNA follows: TGCGCCAGCAGCTTAACTAGCGGGAGTAGAGAGACCCAGTACTTC. Based on the CDR3 plus reference TRBV5-1 and TRBJ2-5, the full variable domain is KAGVTQTPRYLIKTRGQQVTLSCSPISGHRSVSWYQQTPGQGLQFLFEYFSETQRNKGNFPGRFSGRQFSNSRSEMNVSTLELGDSALYLCASSLTSGSRETQYFGPGTRLLVL.